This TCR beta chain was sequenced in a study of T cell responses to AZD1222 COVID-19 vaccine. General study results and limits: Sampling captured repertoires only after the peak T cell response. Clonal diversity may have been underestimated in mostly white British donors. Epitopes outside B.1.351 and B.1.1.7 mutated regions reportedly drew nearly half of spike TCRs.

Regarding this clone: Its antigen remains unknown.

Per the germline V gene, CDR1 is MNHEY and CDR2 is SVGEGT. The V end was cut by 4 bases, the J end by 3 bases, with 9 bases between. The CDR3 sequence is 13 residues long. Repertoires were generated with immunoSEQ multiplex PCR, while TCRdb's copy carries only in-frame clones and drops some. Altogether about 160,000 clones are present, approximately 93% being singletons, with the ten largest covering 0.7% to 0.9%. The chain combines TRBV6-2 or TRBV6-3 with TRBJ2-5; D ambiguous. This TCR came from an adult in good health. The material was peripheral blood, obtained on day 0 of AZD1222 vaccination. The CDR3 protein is CASSWEEEETQYF. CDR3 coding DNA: TGTGCCAGCAGTTGGGAAGAGGAAGAGACCCAGTACTTC.